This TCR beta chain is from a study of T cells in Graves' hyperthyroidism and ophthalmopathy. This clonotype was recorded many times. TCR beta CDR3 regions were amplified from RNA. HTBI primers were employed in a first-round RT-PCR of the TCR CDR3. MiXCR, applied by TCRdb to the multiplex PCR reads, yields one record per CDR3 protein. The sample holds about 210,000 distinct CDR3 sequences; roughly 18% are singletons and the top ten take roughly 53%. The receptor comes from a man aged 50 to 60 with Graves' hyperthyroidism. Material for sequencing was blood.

The DNA of the CDR3 is TGTGCCAGCAGCTCCCTACTGGGGGGGGCCTACGAGCAGTACTTC. Encoded protein: CASSSLLGGAYEQYF. This chain uses TRBV7-8 with TRBJ2-7; 7 nucleotides line up with TRBD2. Germline CDR1 SGHVS, CDR2 FQNEAQ. CDR3 length equals 15 residues. V lost 4 bases, J lost 2 bases, and 8 bases stayed unmatched.